This T cell receptor (beta chain) was documented in a study of metastatic and nonmetastatic thyroid tumors. Study in general: The study looked at repertoires side by side in blood and in tumor or nodule tissue from malignant and benign thyroid patients.

In germline, CDR1 is MDHEN, CDR2 SYDVKM. V was clipped by 3 bases and J by 7 bases, with 13 bases between them. This CDR3 has 14 residues. Original processing methods: Researchers built a distant-metastasis classifier for papillary thyroid cancer that drew on CDR3 differences across clinicopathological groups. Using MiXCR, TCRdb reanalyzed the PCR reads. The V and J calls and clone size come from TCRdb's table, not from the authors' own analysis. The data show around 46,000 clones, 22% seen once. General study results and limits: Versus benign nodules, malignant thyroid tumors reportedly had significantly higher TCR beta diversity, in blood and tumor.

This clone was seen at least ten times. Antigen: not known. All patients reached thyroid surgery having received no treatment beforehand. This rearrangement joins TRBV28 to TRBJ1-5; possibly TRBD1 for D (5 bases). The material sequenced was blood. The sequence was obtained from a male donor with papillary thyroid cancer or a benign thyroid nodule (not recorded which). Some clones in this sample may be carry-over from other donors' samples. The CDR3 DNA follows: TGTGCCAGCAGTTTGGTGGGGGGTTTACAGCCCCAGCATTTT. Residues: CASSLVGGLQPQHF.